What follows describes a single T cell receptor (beta chain). As yet, its antigen is unknown. The sample is drawn from a study of blood T cells in healthy people across ages. Study details: Through template switching, about one barcoded beta molecule was captured per two T cells, as measured in model experiments.

Study conclusions and caveats: The fall in TCR beta diversity per million T cells was roughly linear with age. The study could not conclusively compare naive and antigen-experienced cells, given its unsorted PBMCs. Higher naive T cell percentage went strongly together with higher TCR beta diversity.

Trimming removed 1 base from V and 7 bases from J, with 2 bases in between. The CDR3 length is 12 residues. CDR1 is SNHLY, CDR2 FYNNEI, per germline. Combining a sample-barcoded 5' primer with a J-beta primer mix, a second PCR ran for roughly 6 to 12 cycles. TCRdb re-called the 5' RACE reads with MiXCR, one entry per CDR3 protein. The data show around 2 million distinct CDR3 sequences, 30% to 40% seen once. Source material: blood. This clonotype was obtained from a human donor in good health. This chain links TRBV2 with TRBJ1-6; D not resolved. DNA of the CDR3: TGTGCCAGCAGTGAAGAGAATTCACCCCTCCACTTT. This gives the protein CASSEENSPLHF.